The clone carrying this T cell receptor beta chain was observed once. Generated by immunoSEQ multiplex PCR, the TCRdb table keeps only in-frame clones and is missing some. The repertoire holds 300,000 to 350,000 clones, with 89% as singletons. The data are from a study of blood T cell repertoires in COVID-19. Study summary: Donors in the United States, Italy and Spain gave samples during acute or convalescent COVID-19.

The V end was cut by 4 bases, the J end by 0 bases, with 14 bases between. The germline V gene encodes CDR1 LGHNA and CDR2 YSLEER. The CDR3 totals 16 residues. Those who participated ranged in age from about 18 to 95 years and resided in roughly 26 US areas. This TCR was recovered from a woman aged 25 to 39 who had recovered from COVID-19. The sample consisted of PBMCs or T cells enriched from blood (not recorded which). The V and J genes are TRBV4-3 and TRBJ2-3; possibly TRBD2 for D (6 bases). CDR3 sequence (DNA): TGCGCCAGCAGCCTCGGAGGGTCCCCTAGCACAGATACGCAGTATTTT. Its translation: CASSLGGSPSTDTQYF.